What follows are 18 T cell receptor beta chains derived from one specimen sequenced in a study of Tregs in tolerant kidney transplant recipients. The nonmyeloablative bone marrow transplants came from related graft donors, with transient mixed chimerism. The data were produced by immunoSEQ multiplex PCR, yet TCRdb's version contains in-frame clones alone and is incomplete. Across 12,000 to 15,000 clones, the top ten clones capture less than 4% of the sample. Here the sequenced sample was CD4+ T cells from blood (PBMCs), taken 12 months after the transplant. The receptors were gathered from a human patient who received a combined kidney and bone marrow transplant. Some T cells may be transferred from the graft donor.

Concerning this clone: The read is 3 residues too short to cover the CDR3 end, so that end is filled in from the germline J gene. The rearrangement uses TRBV3-1 (or the pseudogene TRBV3-2) and TRBJ2-1, with 10 positions matching TRBD2. Per the germline V gene, CDR1 is LGHDT and CDR2 is YNNKEL (reference sequence). The CDR3 totals 14 residues. V lost 4 bases and J lost 9; bases outside the gene matches: 6. The sequenced part of the CDR3 DNA is TGTGCCAGCAGCCCCTCGCGACTAGCGGGTGAG. This translates into CASSPSRLAGE. The whole CDR3 protein is CASSPSRLAGEQFF.

The CDR3 DNA, read in part, is TGCAGTGCTAGTCCCCTCTCCTACGAG. Its protein is CSASPLSYE. The full CDR3 sequence reads CSASPLSYEQYF. V and J are TRBV20-1 and TRBJ2-7; no reliable D call. Sequencing ends 3 residues short of the CDR3 end; the germline J gene provides the rest. This CDR3 is 12 amino acids long. CDR1 is DFQATT, CDR2 SNEGSKA, per germline (reference sequence). V was cut by 3 bases and J by 0 bases, with 6 bases left in between.

Points on this clone: The read ends 3 residues early relative to the CDR3; the germline J gene fills the gap. The chain couples TRBV12-3 or TRBV12-4 to TRBJ2-2, with TRBD1 identical over 10 bases. This CDR3 has 15 residues. V lost 3 bases, J lost 4 bases, and 2 bases stayed unmatched. CDR3 bases read: TGTGCCAGCAGTTTGACAGGGGGCGTCACCGGGGAG. Translated: CASSLTGGVTGE. The CDR3, in full, reads CASSLTGGVTGELFF.

Judged by frequency, this clone is medium-sized (0.01 to 0.1%). Read data end 3 residues before the CDR3 end; the end is taken from the germline J gene. The chain is built from TRBV7-8 and TRBJ1-5, with 7 bases identical to TRBD1. The germline CDR1 and CDR2 sequences are SGHVS and FQNEAQ. The CDR3 loop spans 13 amino acids. V shed 7 bases, J shed 4 bases, and the junction held 4 bases outside the gene matches. This chain's CDR3 is CASNLDRNQPQHF. Incomplete CDR3 DNA: TGTGCCAGCAATCTGGACAGGAATCAGCCC. Complete variable domain (other parts from reference TRBV7-8 and TRBJ1-5): GAGVSQSPRYKVAKRGQDVALRCDPISGHVSLFWYQQALGQGPEFLTYFQNEAQLDKSGLPSDRFFAERPEGSVSTLKIQRTQQEDSAVYLCASNLDRNQPQHFGDGTRLSIL.

Concerning this clone itself: The read comes to an end 3 residues before the CDR3 does, leaving the germline J gene to fill in the end. V usage is TRBV14 and J usage is TRBJ1-6; the D gene is possibly TRBD1 (6 bases). This CDR3 has 14 amino acids. Trimming pared 8 bases from V and 2 bases from J, leaving 10 bases between. Germline V gene sequence: CDR1 SGHDN, CDR2 FVKESK. CDR3 sequence: CASSRQAYNSPLHF. The DNA read from the CDR3 is TGTGCCAGCTCAAGACAGGCCTATAATTCACCC.

Note on this clone: The CDR3 end is not reached by the read, which stops 3 residues before it; the germline J gene fills it in. The chain uses TRBV5-1 and TRBJ2-3; TRBD2 matches 14 bases. Trimming took 4 bases from V and 4 from J; bases not matched to a gene: 5. Germline CDR1 reads SGHRS; CDR2 reads YFSETQ. The CDR3 covers 16 residues. CDR3 DNA, as far as it was read: TGCGCCAGCAGCGGGACTAGCGGGAGCTCAGCAGATACG. Its translation: CASSGTSGSSADT. From start to end, the CDR3 is CASSGTSGSSADTQYF.

Turning to this clone: The DNA ends 3 residues before the CDR3 does, and the rest of the CDR3 is filled in from the germline J gene. The V and J genes are TRBV10-1 and TRBJ2-3; 8 positions match TRBD2. Germline CDR1 reads WNHNN; CDR2 reads SYGVQD (reference sequence). This CDR3 region has 15 residues. V shed 7 bases, J shed 0 bases, and the junction held 6 bases outside the gene matches. CDR3 DNA, as far as it was read: TGCGCCAGCATGGAAGCGGGAGCTAGCACAGATACG. This codes for CASMEAGASTDT. The full CDR3 protein is CASMEAGASTDTQYF.

Concerning this clone: The read ends 3 residues shy of where the CDR3 ends; the end is completed using the germline J gene. The chain links TRBV10-3 to TRBJ2-5; TRBD2 matches 8 bases. V shed 9 bases and J 5 bases; nucleotides not matched to a gene: 14. The CDR3 runs to 15 residues. Per germline, CDR1 ENHRY and CDR2 SYGVKD. CDR3 DNA, as far as it was read: TGTGCCATAAGCAGGGAAGCGGGAGCTTCGGAGACC. Its translation is CAISREAGASET. The CDR3 as a whole reads CAISREAGASETQYF.

CDR3: CASLGGASGYNEQFF. CDR3 DNA (partial): TGTGCCAGCCTAGGGGGGGCTAGCGGCTACAATGAG. The V gene is TRBV2, the J gene TRBJ2-1, with TRBD2 as a possible D gene (7 bases). The read terminates 3 residues before the CDR3 end, so the remaining end is supplied by the germline J gene. The V gene's germline CDR1 is SNHLY and CDR2 FYNNEI. Between the trimmed V and J ends, which lost 8 bases and 3 bases, there was a span of 17 bases. The CDR3 totals 15 residues.

A word on this clone: Read sequence stops 3 residues before the CDR3 end, and the germline J gene provides the missing end. J is TRBJ2-3 and V is TRBV11-2; 8 bases are a match to TRBD2. From germline, CDR1 is SGHAT and CDR2 FQNNGV. CDR3 length equals 15 residues. The J segment lost 2 bases and the V segment lost 5 bases, leaving 6 bases of the junction unmatched. Partial CDR3 DNA: TGTGCCAGCAGCATTAGCGGGGAACTCACAGATACG. It is translated as CASSISGELTDT. The CDR3 in full is CASSISGELTDTQYF. The full variable domain, in which reference TRBV11-2 and TRBJ2-3 provide the parts outside the CDR3, is EAGVAQSPRYKIIEKRQSVAFWCNPISGHATLYWYQQILGQGPKLLIQFQNNGVVDDSQLPKDRFSAERLKGVDSTLKIQPAKLEDSAVYLCASSISGELTDTQYFGPGTRLTVL.

With regard to this clone: The read gets to within 3 residues of the CDR3 end, and the germline J gene fills in the rest. The V gene is TRBV5-4, the J gene TRBJ2-6; D is unclear. The CDR3 has 14 residues. Germline CDR1 reads SGHNT; CDR2 reads YYREEE (reference sequence). Deletions cut 3 bases from V and 2 bases from J, with 6 bases between. The CDR3 region is CASSSGTGANVLTF. The CDR3 DNA, read in part, is TGTGCCAGCAGCTCGGGTACTGGGGCCAACGTC. The variable domain in full, completed from reference TRBV5-4 and TRBJ2-6, reads ETGVTQSPTHLIKTRGQQVTLRCSSQSGHNTVSWYQQALGQGPQFIFQYYREEENGRGNFPPRFSGLQFPNYSSELNVNALELDDSALYLCASSSGTGANVLTFGAGSRLTVL.

Comment on this clone: The read stops 3 residues short of the end of the CDR3; the missing end is completed from the germline J gene. This chain joins TRBV2 and TRBJ1-3, with D possibly being TRBD1 (6 bases). Looked up from germline, CDR1 is SNHLY and CDR2 is FYNNEI. This CDR3 is built from 17 residues. V was clipped by 0 bases and J by 4 bases, with 16 bases between them. CDR3 DNA, as far as it was read: TGTGCCAGCAGTGAAGCGCTTCGGGGGGCCGGAGGAAACACC. Translated: CASSEALRGAGGNT. The complete CDR3 protein is CASSEALRGAGGNTIYF.

Details on this clone: The read terminates 3 residues ahead of where the CDR3 ends, so the germline J gene completes it. The chain carries TRBV20-1 and TRBJ2-7; no clear D. Germline V gene lookup returns CDR1 DFQATT and CDR2 SNEGSKA (reference sequence). V was trimmed by 5 bases and J by 3 bases, leaving 11 bases between them. The CDR3 length is 12 residues. CDR3 loop: CSAPVPSYEQYF. The covered CDR3 bases are TGCAGTGCTCCAGTCCCGAGCTACGAG.

Remarks on this clone: The sequenced fragment ends 3 residues before the CDR3 boundary, so the rest is inferred from the germline J gene. The chain links TRBV10-3 to TRBJ2-1, with 8 bases matching TRBD2. Germline assignment: CDR1 ENHRY and CDR2 SYGVKD. V lost 7 bases to trimming and J lost 6 bases; unmatched junction nucleotides: 5. This CDR3 has 13 amino acids. The chain's CDR3 is CAITERESNEQFF. CDR3 DNA, as far as it was read: TGTGCCATCACCGAGCGGGAGTCCAATGAG.

Details on this clone: The read terminates 3 residues ahead of where the CDR3 ends, so the germline J gene completes it. The chain recombines TRBV15 with TRBJ1-5; the D gene is possibly TRBD1 (5 bases). The CDR3 spans 13 residues. Germline V CDR1 and CDR2: LNHNV, YYDKDF (reference sequence). The germline V and J ends were trimmed by 5 bases and 7 bases, with 12 bases remaining between them. CDR3 protein: CATSPGYSQPQHF. CDR3 DNA, as far as it was read: TGTGCCACCAGCCCAGGGTATAGCCAGCCC. The full variable domain, with the rest looked up from reference TRBV15 and TRBJ1-5, is DAMVIQNPRYQVTQFGKPVTLSCSQTLNHNVMYWYQQKSSQAPKLLFHYYDKDFNNEADTPDNFQSRRPNTSFCFLDIRSPGLGDTAMYLCATSPGYSQPQHFGDGTRLSIL.

CDR3 sequence reads: CASSPFSEETQYF. CDR3 DNA, as far as it was read: TGTGCCAGCTCACCATTTAGCGAAGAGACC. The chain couples TRBV18 to TRBJ2-5, with D perhaps matching TRBD2 (5 bases). The CDR3 end lies 3 residues beyond the end of the read and is filled in from the germline J gene. The CDR3 is 13 amino acids. V lost 2 bases and J lost 3, with 7 bases in between. The germline V gene has CDR1 KGHSH and CDR2 LQKENI. The full variable domain, completed using reference TRBV18 and TRBJ2-5, is NAGVMQNPRHLVRRRGQEARLRCSPMKGHSHVYWYRQLPEEGLKFMVYLQKENIIDESGMPKERFSAEFPKEGPSILRIQQVVRGDSAAYFCASSPFSEETQYFGPGTRLLVL.

According to its frequency, this clone is medium-sized (0.01 to 0.1%). The read terminates 3 residues before the CDR3 end, so the remaining end is supplied by the germline J gene. The chain carries TRBV5-1 and TRBJ2-2, with D unclear. Germline V gene lookup returns CDR1 SGHRS and CDR2 YFSETQ. The CDR3 sequence is 13 residues long. V was clipped by 4 bases and J by 5 bases, with 9 bases between them. Incomplete CDR3 DNA: TGCGCCAGCAGCCCCCTGTATACCGGGGAG. It specifies CASSPLYTGE. The full CDR3 protein reads CASSPLYTGELFF.

As concerns this clone: The read comes to an end 3 residues before the CDR3 does, leaving the germline J gene to fill in the end. The genes are TRBV2 and TRBJ2-1; possible D gene TRBD2, 5 bases. This CDR3 has 16 residues. Trimming pared 1 base from V and 0 bases from J, leaving 10 bases between. CDR1 SNHLY and CDR2 FYNNEI come from the germline V gene. The CDR3 sequence is CASSEGGLSSYNEQFF. CDR3 DNA, as far as it was read: TGTGCCAGCAGTGAAGGTGGACTTAGCTCCTACAATGAG.